What follows are 30 T cell receptor beta chains derived from one specimen sequenced in a study of blood T cell repertoires in COVID-19. Sequenced by immunoSEQ multiplex PCR; TCRdb stores in-frame clones only, minus some. The sample holds 50,000 to 75,000 clones; around 73% are singletons and the top ten take 11% to 15%. Sequencing input: peripheral blood. These receptors all come from a man aged 55 to 70 with COVID-19, enrolled during active disease.

The J gene is TRBJ2-4, the V gene TRBV18, with 13 bases that match TRBD2. V lost 2 bases to trimming and J lost 7 bases; unmatched junction nucleotides: 8. Germline CDR1 and CDR2: KGHSH and LQKENI. The CDR3 contains 17 residues. CDR3 bases: TGTGCCAGCTCACCAGGACTAGCGGGGGCCTCTGAGAACATTCAGTACTTC. This translates into CASSPGLAGASENIQYF.

In regard to this clone: At the DNA level, this CDR3 is encoded by other sequences in the same sample as well. J is TRBJ2-2 and V is TRBV5-1; 7 bases agree with TRBD1. The CDR3 is made up of 15 amino acids. Germline assignment: CDR1 SGHRS and CDR2 YFSETQ. Trimming removed 4 bases from V and 3 bases from J; junction bases left unmatched: 6. The CDR3 here is CASSNRDRDTGELFF. CDR3 in DNA: TGCGCCAGCAGCAACAGAGACAGGGACACCGGGGAGCTGTTTTTT. The complete variable domain, with remaining parts taken from reference TRBV5-1 and TRBJ2-2, reads KAGVTQTPRYLIKTRGQQVTLSCSPISGHRSVSWYQQTPGQGLQFLFEYFSETQRNKGNFPGRFSGRQFSNSRSEMNVSTLELGDSALYLCASSNRDRDTGELFFGEGSRLTVL.

The chain joins TRBV5-6 to TRBJ2-7; a weak D match, TRBD1 (6 bases). Trimming took off 5 bases at V and 2 bases at J, with 11 bases between the two ends. CDR1 is SGHDT, CDR2 YYEEEE, per germline. The CDR3 sequence is 13 residues long. The CDR3 loop reads CASSSDRTYEQYF. CDR3 coding DNA: TGTGCCAGCAGTTCAGACAGGACCTACGAGCAGTACTTC.

This clone was counted a few times. This sequence joins TRBV11-2 and TRBJ2-6; D is unresolved. The V and J ends lost 2 bases and 0 bases respectively, with 5 bases between them. The germline CDR1 and CDR2 sequences are SGHAT and FQNNGV. The CDR3 loop spans 15 amino acids. CDR3 protein: CASSLPLSGANVLTF. In nucleotides, the CDR3 is TGTGCCAGCAGCTTACCTCTCTCTGGGGCCAACGTCCTGACTTTC.

This chain links TRBV2 with TRBJ1-4; 7 bases match TRBD1. This CDR3 has 14 residues. Germline values: CDR1 SNHLY, CDR2 FYNNEI. The V and J ends lost 7 bases and 7 bases, in that order; junction bases with no gene match: 9. CDR3 nucleotide sequence: TGTGCCAGCAAAAACGACAGGGATTCTGAAAAACTGTTTTTT. Its translation: CASKNDRDSEKLFF.

This chain uses TRBV9 with TRBJ1-1; D not certain. Germline lookup yields CDR1 SGDLS and CDR2 YYNGEE. The CDR3 extends over 13 amino acids. Between the trimmed V and J ends, which lost 2 bases and 4 bases, there was a span of 9 bases. DNA for the CDR3: TGTGCCAGCAGCGTTCAGGCGGGCACTGAAGCTTTCTTT. Translation: CASSVQAGTEAFF.

J is TRBJ1-2 and V is TRBV6-5; D remains ambiguous. The germline CDR1 and CDR2 sequences are MNHEY and SVGAGI. Trimming took off 4 bases at V and 4 bases at J, with 13 bases between the two ends. The CDR3 has 14 amino acids. DNA for the CDR3: TGTGCCAGCAGTTTACGGTCGATCGGCTATGGCTACACCTTC. This translates into CASSLRSIGYGYTF.

The V gene is TRBV18, the J gene TRBJ1-6; 7 bases map to TRBD1. Trimming took 3 bases from V and 11 from J; bases not matched to a gene: 10. The CDR3 is 15 amino acids. Germline-derived CDR1 and CDR2 are KGHSH and LQKENI. Written as DNA, the CDR3 is TGTGCCAGCTCACCTACCGGGACAGTCGATGCACCCCTCCACTTT. It yields the protein CASSPTGTVDAPLHF. The full variable domain, in which reference TRBV18 and TRBJ1-6 provide the parts outside the CDR3, is NAGVMQNPRHLVRRRGQEARLRCSPMKGHSHVYWYRQLPEEGLKFMVYLQKENIIDESGMPKERFSAEFPKEGPSILRIQQVVRGDSAAYFCASSPTGTVDAPLHFGNGTRLTVT.

CDR3 coding DNA: TGTGCCAGCAGCTTAGACTTCACAGATACGCAGTATTTT. Its protein product is CASSLDFTDTQYF. The rearrangement links TRBV11-1 to TRBJ2-3, with D hard to call. Germline loops: CDR1 SGHAT, CDR2 FQDESV (reference sequence). The CDR3 spans 13 residues. V shed 1 base and J shed 2 bases, with 4 bases lying between them.

The chain is built from TRBV11-3 and TRBJ1-6, with 9 positions matching TRBD1. The length of the CDR3 is 15 residues. Germline trimming cut 7 bases from V and 7 bases from J; bases unmatched to any gene: 8. The germline V gene encodes CDR1 SGHNT and CDR2 YENEEA. The CDR3 DNA follows: TGTGCCAGCACTCAACAGGGGGCAGAAAATTCACCCCTCCACTTT. Encoded protein: CASTQQGAENSPLHF.

The chain carries TRBV19 and TRBJ2-3; 10 bases map to TRBD2. The ends lost 0 bases at V and 7 bases at J; junction bases unmatched: 1. Germline V gene sequence: CDR1 LNHDA, CDR2 SQIVND (reference sequence). This CDR3 is 14 amino acids long. Here the CDR3 DNA reads TGTGCCAGTAGTATAGATAGCGGGAGGTATACGCAGTATTTT. Residues: CASSIDSGRYTQYF.

This rearrangement joins TRBV15 to TRBJ2-3; TRBD2 matches at 9 bases. The CDR3 sequence is 16 residues long. Trimming at V came to 0 bases and at J to 1 base, leaving 2 bases not matched to a gene. Germline lookup yields CDR1 LNHNV and CDR2 YYDKDF (reference sequence). This CDR3 is CATSRDSGRGTDTQYF. The CDR3 DNA follows: TGTGCCACCAGCAGAGATAGCGGGAGAGGCACAGATACGCAGTATTTT.

The chain employs TRBV19 and TRBJ2-7; D is uncertain. The V gene's germline CDR1 is LNHDA and CDR2 SQIVND (reference sequence). CDR3 length: 11 amino acids. V lost 9 bases and J 4 bases, leaving 10 bases between the germline ends. The CDR3, as DNA: TGTGCCAGCGCGATTGGTTACGAGCAGTACTTC. As protein: CASAIGYEQYF.

The table lists this clone with a few counts. The chain couples TRBV19 to TRBJ2-7; TRBD1 matches at 9 bases. The CDR3 length is 15 residues. J gave up 2 bases and V 5 bases, and 7 bases lay outside the gene matches. Germline-derived CDR1 and CDR2 are LNHDA and SQIVND (reference sequence). CDR3 nucleotide sequence: TGTGCCAGTAGTTCAGGACAGGGGTTTACCTACGAGCAGTACTTC. Residues: CASSSGQGFTYEQYF. Using reference TRBV19 and TRBJ2-7 for the parts outside the CDR3, the full variable domain is DGGITQSPKYLFRKEGQNVTLSCEQNLNHDAMYWYRQDPGQGLRLIYYSQIVNDFQKGDIAEGYSVSREKKESFPLTVTSAQKNPTAFYLCASSSGQGFTYEQYFGPGTRLTVT.

The CDR3 bases are TGTGCCACCAGTGACCCTAACAGTAACACCATATATTTT. Translated: CATSDPNSNTIYF. The chain couples TRBV24-1 to TRBJ1-3; no definite D call. Germline V lookup: CDR1 KGHDR, CDR2 SFDVKD. The germline V and J ends were trimmed by 4 bases and 7 bases, with 10 bases remaining between them. The length of the CDR3 is 13 residues.

This chain joins TRBV5-1 and TRBJ2-1, with 9 bases aligning to TRBD1. The CDR3 covers 12 residues. The trim removed 9 bases at V and 10 bases at J, leaving 8 bases unmatched. The germline V gene has CDR1 SGHRS and CDR2 YFSETQ. In nucleotides, the CDR3 is TGCGCCACAGGGACAGGGTTCGAGGAGCAGTTCTTC. Translated: CATGTGFEEQFF.

J is TRBJ2-5 and V is TRBV10-2; possible D gene TRBD2, 5 bases. Germline V lookup: CDR1 WSHSY, CDR2 SAAADI. The CDR3 is 13 amino acids. V was shortened by 10 bases and J by 8 bases, with 20 bases between the two germline ends. The CDR3: CATRRGRGETQYF. The DNA for the CDR3 is TGCGCCACTCGTAGAGGGCGCGGCGAAACCCAGTACTTC.

This chain joins TRBV27 and TRBJ2-3, with D possibly TRBD2 on 5 matching bases. The ends were cut back, 5 bases at V and 0 bases at J, with 12 bases in the middle. Germline loops: CDR1 MNHEY, CDR2 SMNVEV (reference sequence). There are 15 residues in the CDR3. The CDR3 region is CASSPRGDSTDTQYF. The CDR3 DNA reads TGTGCCAGCAGTCCTCGGGGAGACAGCACAGATACGCAGTATTTT.

This chain links TRBV6-1 with TRBJ1-6; TRBD1 agrees at 9 bases. The CDR3 has 15 residues. The junction had 10 bases not matched to a gene; V was cut back by 7 bases and J by 9 bases. From germline, CDR1 is MNHNS and CDR2 SASEGT. As DNA, the CDR3 is TGTGCCAGCACATTGGACGGGACAGGGACTTCACCCCTCCACTTT. It translates to CASTLDGTGTSPLHF.

The genes are TRBV3-1 (or the pseudogene TRBV3-2) and TRBJ2-1; 11 nucleotides align to TRBD2. The junction had 7 bases not matched to a gene; V was cut back by 4 bases and J by 14 bases. Germline V gene sequence: CDR1 LGHDT, CDR2 YNNKEL (reference sequence). The length of the CDR3 is 13 residues. The DNA for the CDR3 is TGTGCCAGCAGCCCCCCGGGACTAGCGGAAAAGTTCTTC. Translating gives CASSPPGLAEKFF.

The chain recombines TRBV3-1 (or the pseudogene TRBV3-2) with TRBJ2-3; D possibly corresponds to TRBD1 (6 bases). The germline V gene has CDR1 LGHDT and CDR2 YNNKEL (reference sequence). The germline V and J ends were trimmed by 4 bases and 0 bases, with 14 bases remaining between them. CDR3 size: 16 residues. The CDR3 region is CASSRTWTDSTDTQYF. The CDR3 DNA is TGTGCCAGCAGCCGAACGTGGACAGACAGCACAGATACGCAGTATTTT.

This rearrangement joins TRBV6-4 to TRBJ2-3; D remains ambiguous. Trimming cost V 4 bases and J 1 base, with 9 bases left between them. The CDR3 totals 14 residues. From germline, CDR1 is MRHNA and CDR2 SNTAGT. In DNA form, the CDR3 reads TGTGCCAGCAGTGTCTCCCCTGGCACAGATACGCAGTATTTT. Amino acid sequence: CASSVSPGTDTQYF.

The chain carries TRBV30 and TRBJ1-4; D perhaps matches TRBD1 (5 bases). Germline V lookup: CDR1 GTSNPN, CDR2 SVGIG (reference sequence). This CDR3 spans 13 amino acids. Trimming pared 8 bases from V and 10 bases from J, leaving 20 bases between. CDR3 region: CAGGLGGLGKLFF. CDR3 sequence (DNA): TGTGCCGGGGGTTTGGGGGGGTTAGGAAAACTGTTTTTT.

The chain links TRBV15 to TRBJ2-3; the match to TRBD2 covers 12 bases. V lost 0 bases to trimming and J lost 4 bases; unmatched junction nucleotides: 5. Germline V CDR1 and CDR2: LNHNV, YYDKDF (reference sequence). This CDR3 has 17 residues. CDR3 coding DNA: TGTGCCACCAGCAGAGATCTAGCGGGGGGGGCTGCAGATACGCAGTATTTT. Protein product: CATSRDLAGGAADTQYF.

The table lists this clone with a count of one. This chain joins TRBV29-1 and TRBJ1-2, with D possibly matching TRBD1 (5 bases). The V end lost 8 bases, the J end lost 8 bases, and 15 bases lay between the germline ends. This CDR3 region has 11 residues. Per the germline V gene, CDR1 is SQVTM and CDR2 is ANQGSEA. In nucleotides, the CDR3 is TGCAGCACCAGGACACCTGAGGGCTACACCTTC. Translated: CSTRTPEGYTF.

This chain connects TRBV6-5 to TRBJ2-5, with TRBD2 matching 10 bases. The CDR3 spans 14 residues. V lost 5 bases to trimming and J lost 6 bases; unmatched junction nucleotides: 6. The germline gives CDR1 MNHEY, CDR2 SVGAGI. In DNA, the CDR3 is TGTGCCAGCAGTCGAGGGACTAGCGTAAAGACCCAGTACTTC. It translates to CASSRGTSVKTQYF.

This clone was recorded only once. The chain joins TRBV18 to TRBJ2-5; D possibly corresponds to TRBD2 (5 bases). Deletions cut 2 bases from V and 4 bases from J, with 14 bases between. Germline loops: CDR1 KGHSH, CDR2 LQKENI. The CDR3 covers 15 residues. CDR3 amino acids: CASSPMLASLETQYF. DNA for the CDR3: TGTGCCAGCTCACCAATGCTAGCCTCCCTAGAGACCCAGTACTTC.

Only a few counts were recorded for this clone. The chain uses TRBV18 and TRBJ1-1; the match to TRBD1 covers 12 bases. This CDR3 spans 16 amino acids. Germline lookup yields CDR1 KGHSH and CDR2 LQKENI. V shed 2 bases, J shed 1 base, and the junction held 2 bases outside the gene matches. CDR3 amino acids: CASSPMGQGANTEAFF. CDR3 sequence (DNA): TGTGCCAGCTCACCAATGGGACAGGGGGCGAACACTGAAGCTTTCTTT.

The chain uses TRBV19 and TRBJ2-2, with D possibly matching TRBD2 (5 bases). CDR1 is LNHDA, CDR2 SQIVND, per germline (reference sequence). Trimming took off 4 bases at V and 5 bases at J, with 8 bases between the two ends. The CDR3 extends over 13 amino acids. CDR3 nucleotides: TGTGCCAGTAGTAATTTAGCGACCGGGGAGCTGTTTTTT. Amino acid sequence: CASSNLATGELFF.

This rearrangement joins TRBV10-3 to TRBJ2-3; possibly TRBD2 for D (6 bases). Germline V lookup: CDR1 ENHRY, CDR2 SYGVKD. The CDR3 contains 15 residues. The V and J ends lost 10 bases and 6 bases respectively, with 23 bases between them. In DNA, the CDR3 is TGTGCCACGTCGTACGAGGGACTCCTGGGGGATACGCAGTATTTT. It encodes CATSYEGLLGDTQYF.